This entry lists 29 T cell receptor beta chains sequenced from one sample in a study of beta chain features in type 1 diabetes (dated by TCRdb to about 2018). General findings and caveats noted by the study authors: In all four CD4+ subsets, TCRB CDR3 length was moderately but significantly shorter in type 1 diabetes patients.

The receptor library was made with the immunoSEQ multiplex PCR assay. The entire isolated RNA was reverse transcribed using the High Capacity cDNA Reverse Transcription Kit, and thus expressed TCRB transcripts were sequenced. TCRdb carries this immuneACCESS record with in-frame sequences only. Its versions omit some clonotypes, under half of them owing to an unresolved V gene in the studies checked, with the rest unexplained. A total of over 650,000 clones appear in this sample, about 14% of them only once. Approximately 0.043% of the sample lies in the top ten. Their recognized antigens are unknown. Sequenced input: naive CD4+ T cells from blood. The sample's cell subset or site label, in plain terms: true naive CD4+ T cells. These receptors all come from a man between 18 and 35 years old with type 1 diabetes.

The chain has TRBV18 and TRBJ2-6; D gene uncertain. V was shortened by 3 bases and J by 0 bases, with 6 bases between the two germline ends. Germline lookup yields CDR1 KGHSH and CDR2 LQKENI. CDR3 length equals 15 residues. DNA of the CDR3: TGTGCCAGCTCACCGCAGGTCTCTGGGGCCAACGTCCTGACTTTC. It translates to CASSPQVSGANVLTF.

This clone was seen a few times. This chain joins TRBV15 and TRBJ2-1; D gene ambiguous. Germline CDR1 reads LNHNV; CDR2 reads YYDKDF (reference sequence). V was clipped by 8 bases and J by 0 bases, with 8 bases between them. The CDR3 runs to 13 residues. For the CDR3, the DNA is TGTGCCACCGGGGATTTCTCCTACAATGAGCAGTTCTTC. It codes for CATGDFSYNEQFF.

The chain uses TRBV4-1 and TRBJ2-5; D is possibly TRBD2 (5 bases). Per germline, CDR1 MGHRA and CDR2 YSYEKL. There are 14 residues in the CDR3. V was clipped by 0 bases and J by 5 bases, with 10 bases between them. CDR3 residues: CASSQDRTRETQYF. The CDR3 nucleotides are TGCGCCAGCAGCCAAGATAGGACTCGGGAGACCCAGTACTTC.

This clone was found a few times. In DNA form, the CDR3 reads TGTGCCAGCAGACTAACCGGGACAGTCACCTACGAGCAGTACTTC. Translation: CASRLTGTVTYEQYF. V is TRBV6-5 and J is TRBJ2-7; TRBD1 matches at 7 bases. Germline CDR1 MNHEY, CDR2 SVGAGI. Germline trimming cut 6 bases from V and 2 bases from J; bases unmatched to any gene: 10. The CDR3 sequence is 15 residues long.

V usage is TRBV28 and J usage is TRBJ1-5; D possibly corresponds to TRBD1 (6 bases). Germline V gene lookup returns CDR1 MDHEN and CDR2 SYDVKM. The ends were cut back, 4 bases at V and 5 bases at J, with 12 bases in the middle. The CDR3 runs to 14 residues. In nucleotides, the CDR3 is TGTGCCAGCAGTTCTCCCTCAGGGGATCAGCCCCAGCATTTT. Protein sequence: CASSSPSGDQPQHF.

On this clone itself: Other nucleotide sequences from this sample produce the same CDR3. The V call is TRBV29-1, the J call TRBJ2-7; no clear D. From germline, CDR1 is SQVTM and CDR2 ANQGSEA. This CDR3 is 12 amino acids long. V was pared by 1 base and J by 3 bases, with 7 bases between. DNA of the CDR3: TGCAGCGTTGAAGTCGTCGGCTACGAGCAGTACTTC. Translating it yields CSVEVVGYEQYF.

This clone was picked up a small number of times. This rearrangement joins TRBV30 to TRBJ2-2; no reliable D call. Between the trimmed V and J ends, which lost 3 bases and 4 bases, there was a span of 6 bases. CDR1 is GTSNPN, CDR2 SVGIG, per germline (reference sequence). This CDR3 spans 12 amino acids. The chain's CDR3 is CAWRPATGELFF. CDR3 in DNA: TGTGCCTGGAGGCCCGCCACCGGGGAGCTGTTTTTT.

The CDR3 region has the DNA TGTGCCAGCAGCCAAGATCAACAGTTAAACACCATATATTTT. Its translation is CASSQDQQLNTIYF. The chain combines TRBV4-2 with TRBJ1-3, with D uncertain. The V end was cut by 0 bases, the J end by 6 bases, with 9 bases between. The germline V gene encodes CDR1 LGHNA and CDR2 YNFKEQ. The CDR3 covers 14 residues.

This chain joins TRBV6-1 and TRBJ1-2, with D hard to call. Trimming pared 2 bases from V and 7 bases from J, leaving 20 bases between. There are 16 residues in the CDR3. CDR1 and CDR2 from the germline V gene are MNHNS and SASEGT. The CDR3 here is CASSEHLAEPSGGYTF. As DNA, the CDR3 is TGTGCCAGCAGTGAACATTTGGCGGAACCCTCTGGTGGCTACACCTTC.

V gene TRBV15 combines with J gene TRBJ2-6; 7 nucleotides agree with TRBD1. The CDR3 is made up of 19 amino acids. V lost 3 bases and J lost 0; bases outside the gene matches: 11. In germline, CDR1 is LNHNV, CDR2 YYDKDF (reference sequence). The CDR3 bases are TGTGCCACCAGCAGGGATGCCCGGCAGGGGGACTCTGGGGCCAACGTCCTGACTTTC. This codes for CATSRDARQGDSGANVLTF.

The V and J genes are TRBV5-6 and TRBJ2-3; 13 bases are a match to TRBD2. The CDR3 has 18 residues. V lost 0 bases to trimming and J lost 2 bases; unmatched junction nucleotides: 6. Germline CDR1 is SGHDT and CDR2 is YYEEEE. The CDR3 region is CASSLGLAGGKHTDTQYF. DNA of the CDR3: TGTGCCAGCAGCTTGGGACTAGCGGGAGGCAAACACACAGATACGCAGTATTTT.

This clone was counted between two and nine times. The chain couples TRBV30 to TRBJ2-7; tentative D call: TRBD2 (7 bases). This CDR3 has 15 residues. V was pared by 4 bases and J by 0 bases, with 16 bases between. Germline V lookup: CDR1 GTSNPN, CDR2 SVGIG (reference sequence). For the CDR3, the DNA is TGTGCCTGGACTAATCGCGGGGGCCCCTCCTACGAGCAGTACTTC. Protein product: CAWTNRGGPSYEQYF.

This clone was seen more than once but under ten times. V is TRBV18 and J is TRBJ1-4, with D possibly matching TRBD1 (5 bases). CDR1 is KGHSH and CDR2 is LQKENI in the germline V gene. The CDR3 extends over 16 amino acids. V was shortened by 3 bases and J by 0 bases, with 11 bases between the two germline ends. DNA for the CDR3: TGTGCCAGCTCACCGGCACAGGTTGCAACTAATGAAAAACTGTTTTTT. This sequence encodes CASSPAQVATNEKLFF.

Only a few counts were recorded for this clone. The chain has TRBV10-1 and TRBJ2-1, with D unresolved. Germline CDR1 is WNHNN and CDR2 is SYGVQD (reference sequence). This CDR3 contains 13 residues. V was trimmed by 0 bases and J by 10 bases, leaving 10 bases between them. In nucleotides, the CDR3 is TGCGCCAGCAGTGAGTCGGGGTGGGGAGAGCAGTTCTTC. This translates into CASSESGWGEQFF.

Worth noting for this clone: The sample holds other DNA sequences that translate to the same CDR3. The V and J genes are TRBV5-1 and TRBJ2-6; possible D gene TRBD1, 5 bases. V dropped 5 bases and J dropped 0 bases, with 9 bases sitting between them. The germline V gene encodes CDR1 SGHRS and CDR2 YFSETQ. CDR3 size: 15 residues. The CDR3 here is CASSSQGSGANVLTF. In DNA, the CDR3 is TGCGCCAGCAGTTCTCAGGGCTCTGGGGCCAACGTCCTGACTTTC.

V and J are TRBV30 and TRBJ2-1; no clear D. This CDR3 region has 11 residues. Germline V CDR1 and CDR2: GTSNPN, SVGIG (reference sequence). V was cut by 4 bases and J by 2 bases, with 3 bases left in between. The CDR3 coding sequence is TGTGCCTGGAACACCTACAATGAGCAGTTCTTC. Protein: CAWNTYNEQFF. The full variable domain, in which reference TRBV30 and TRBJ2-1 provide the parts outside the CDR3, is SQTIHQWPATLVQPVGSPLSLECTVEGTSNPNLYWYRQAAGRGLQLLFYSVGIGQISSEVPQNLSASRPQDRQFILSSKKLLLSDSGFYLCAWNTYNEQFFGPGTRLTVL.

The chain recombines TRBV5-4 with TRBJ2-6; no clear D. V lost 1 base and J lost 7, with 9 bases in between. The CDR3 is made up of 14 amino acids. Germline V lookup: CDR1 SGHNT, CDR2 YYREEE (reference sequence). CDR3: CASSLPGKANVLTF. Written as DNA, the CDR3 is TGTGCCAGCAGCTTGCCCGGAAAAGCCAACGTCCTGACTTTC.

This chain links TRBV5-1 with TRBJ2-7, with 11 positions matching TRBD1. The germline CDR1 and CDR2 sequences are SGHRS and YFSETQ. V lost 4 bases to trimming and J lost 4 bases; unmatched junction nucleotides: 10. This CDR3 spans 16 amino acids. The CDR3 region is CASSAELDRGLYEQYF. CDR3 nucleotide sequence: TGCGCCAGCAGCGCAGAGTTGGACAGGGGGCTGTACGAGCAGTACTTC.

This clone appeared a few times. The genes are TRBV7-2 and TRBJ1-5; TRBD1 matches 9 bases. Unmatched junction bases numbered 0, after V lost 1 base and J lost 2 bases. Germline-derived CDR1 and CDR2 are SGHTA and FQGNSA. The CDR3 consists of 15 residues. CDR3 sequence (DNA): TGTGCCAGCAGCTTAGGGACAGGGGGCAATCAGCCCCAGCATTTT. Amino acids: CASSLGTGGNQPQHF. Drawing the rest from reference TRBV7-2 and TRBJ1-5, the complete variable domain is GAGVSQSPSNKVTEKGKDVELRCDPISGHTALYWYRQSLGQGLEFLIYFQGNSAPDKSGLPSDRFSAERTGGSVSTLTIQRTQQEDSAVYLCASSLGTGGNQPQHFGDGTRLSIL.

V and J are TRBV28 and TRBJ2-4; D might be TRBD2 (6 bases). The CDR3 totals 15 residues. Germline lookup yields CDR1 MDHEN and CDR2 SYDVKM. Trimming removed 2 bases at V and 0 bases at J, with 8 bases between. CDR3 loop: CASSLMRGAKNIQYF. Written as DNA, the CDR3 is TGTGCCAGCAGTTTAATGCGGGGAGCCAAAAACATTCAGTACTTC.

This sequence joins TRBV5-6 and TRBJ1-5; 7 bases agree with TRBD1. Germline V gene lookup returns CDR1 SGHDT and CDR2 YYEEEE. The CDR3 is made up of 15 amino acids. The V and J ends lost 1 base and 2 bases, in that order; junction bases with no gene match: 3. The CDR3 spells CASSLQGQGNQPQHF. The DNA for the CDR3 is TGTGCCAGCAGCTTGCAAGGACAGGGCAATCAGCCCCAGCATTTT.

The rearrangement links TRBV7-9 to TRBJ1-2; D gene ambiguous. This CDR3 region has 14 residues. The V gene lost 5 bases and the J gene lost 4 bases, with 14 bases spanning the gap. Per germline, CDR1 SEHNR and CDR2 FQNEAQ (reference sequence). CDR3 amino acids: CASSRLRASYGYTF. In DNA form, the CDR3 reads TGTGCCAGCAGCCGGCTGAGGGCGAGCTATGGCTACACCTTC.

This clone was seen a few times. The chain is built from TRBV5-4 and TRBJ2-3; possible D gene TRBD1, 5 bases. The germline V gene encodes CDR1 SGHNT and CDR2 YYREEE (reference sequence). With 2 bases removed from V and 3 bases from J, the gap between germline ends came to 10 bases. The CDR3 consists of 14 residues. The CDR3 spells CASSFFQGTDTQYF. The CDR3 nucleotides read TGTGCCAGCAGCTTCTTTCAGGGAACAGATACGCAGTATTTT.

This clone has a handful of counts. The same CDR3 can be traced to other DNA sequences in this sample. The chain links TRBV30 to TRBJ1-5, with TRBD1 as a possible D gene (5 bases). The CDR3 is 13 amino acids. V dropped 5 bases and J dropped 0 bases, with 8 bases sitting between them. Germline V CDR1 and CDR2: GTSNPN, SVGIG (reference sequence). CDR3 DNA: TGTGCCTGGGCAGGGACTAGCAATCAGCCCCAGCATTTT. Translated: CAWAGTSNQPQHF.

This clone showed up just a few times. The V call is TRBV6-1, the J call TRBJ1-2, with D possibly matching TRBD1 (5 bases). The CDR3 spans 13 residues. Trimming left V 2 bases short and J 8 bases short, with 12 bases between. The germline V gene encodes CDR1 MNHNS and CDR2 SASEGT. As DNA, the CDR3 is TGTGCCAGCAGTGAATCGACGGGGCCCGGCTACACCTTC. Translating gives CASSESTGPGYTF.

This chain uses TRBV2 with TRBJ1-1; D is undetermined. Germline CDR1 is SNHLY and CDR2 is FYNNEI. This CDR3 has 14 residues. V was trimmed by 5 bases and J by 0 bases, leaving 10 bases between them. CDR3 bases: TGTGCCAGCAGTTCGGGATTCATGAACACTGAAGCTTTCTTT. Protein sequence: CASSSGFMNTEAFF. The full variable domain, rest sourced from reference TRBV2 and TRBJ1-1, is EPEVTQTPSHQVTQMGQEVILRCVPISNHLYFYWYRQILGQKVEFLVSFYNNEISEKSEIFDDQFSVERPDGSNFTLKIRSTKLEDSAMYFCASSSGFMNTEAFFGQGTRLTVV.

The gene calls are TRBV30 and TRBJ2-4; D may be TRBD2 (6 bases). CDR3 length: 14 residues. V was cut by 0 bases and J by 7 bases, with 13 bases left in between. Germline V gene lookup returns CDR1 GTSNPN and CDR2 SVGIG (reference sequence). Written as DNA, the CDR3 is TGTGCCTGGAGTGTAATCGGGGGTGCGAACATTCAGTACTTC. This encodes CAWSVIGGANIQYF.

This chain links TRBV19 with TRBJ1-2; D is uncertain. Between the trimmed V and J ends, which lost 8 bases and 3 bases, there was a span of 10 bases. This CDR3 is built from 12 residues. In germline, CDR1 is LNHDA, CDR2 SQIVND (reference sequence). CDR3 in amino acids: CASSYSYYGYTF. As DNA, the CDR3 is TGTGCCAGTTCCTACAGCTACTATGGCTACACCTTC.

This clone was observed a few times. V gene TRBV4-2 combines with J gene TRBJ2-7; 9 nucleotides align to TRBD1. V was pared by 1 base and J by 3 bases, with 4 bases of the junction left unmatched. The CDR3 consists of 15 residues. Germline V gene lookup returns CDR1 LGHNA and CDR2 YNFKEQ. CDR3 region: CASSQGRTGVYEQYF. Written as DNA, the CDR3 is TGTGCCAGCAGCCAAGGGAGGACAGGGGTCTACGAGCAGTACTTC.